The 10 T cell receptor beta chains listed next were all sequenced from one sample in a study of patients and donors after allogeneic stem cell transplantation. Each CDR3 protein is one row after TCRdb ran MiXCR on the RT-PCR reads. The sample gives 410,000 or so distinct CDR3 sequences, roughly 17% of which show up once; 7.2% is in the top ten. Sequencing was performed on blood, either unsorted or a sorted T cell fraction (not recorded which). Receptors were obtained from a human donor who was either an allogeneic HSCT recipient or a stem cell or donor lymphocyte infusion donor (not recorded which). It is not recorded whose cells these are; they may come from a transplant donor.

Only a few counts were recorded for this clonotype. CDR3: CAISDTESGANVLTF. The CDR3 DNA reads as TGTGCCATCAGTGATACGGAATCTGGGGCCAACGTCCTGACTTTC. The rearrangement joins TRBV10-3 to TRBJ2-6; D gene unclear. The CDR3 totals 15 residues. The V end was cut by 3 bases, the J end by 1 base, with 7 bases between. From germline, CDR1 is ENHRY and CDR2 SYGVKD.

This clonotype was detected only a few times. J is TRBJ1-4 and V is TRBV6-2 or TRBV6-3, with D maybe TRBD1 (5 bases). Germline V lookup: CDR1 MNHEY, CDR2 SVGEGT. This CDR3 has 15 residues. V was shortened by 0 bases and J by 12 bases, with 17 bases between the two germline ends. CDR3 nucleotide sequence: TGTGCCAGCAGTTACTCGAAAAAGCGCCAAGGGGAACTGTTTTTT. It yields the protein CASSYSKKRQGELFF.

This clonotype has only a few counts. The chain recombines TRBV20-1 with TRBJ2-6, with TRBD1 as a possible D gene (6 bases). V was clipped by 0 bases and J by 0 bases, with 12 bases between them. CDR3 length: 17 amino acids. Germline-derived CDR1 and CDR2 are DFQATT and SNEGSKA (reference sequence). The CDR3 loop is CSARDATGSSGANVLTF. Here the CDR3 DNA reads TGCAGTGCTAGAGATGCGACAGGAAGCTCTGGGGCCAACGTCCTGACTTTC.

The gene calls are TRBV20-1 and TRBJ2-1, with TRBD2 matching 11 bases. Germline V lookup: CDR1 DFQATT, CDR2 SNEGSKA (reference sequence). CDR3 length: 14 residues. The V segment lost 5 bases and the J segment 8 bases; nucleotides outside the gene matches: 8. CDR3 bases: TGCAGTGCTGAACTAGCGGGAGTGGCGGATGAGCAGTTCTTC. Protein: CSAELAGVADEQFF.

This clonotype was detected only a few times. J is TRBJ2-1 and V is TRBV3-1; TRBD1 might be the D (6 bases). The CDR3 is made up of 18 amino acids. Trimming removed 0 bases at V and 3 bases at J, with 18 bases between. Germline V gives CDR1 LGHDT, CDR2 YNNKEL (reference sequence). The CDR3: CASSQERSGVGNYNEQFF. The CDR3 bases are TGTGCCAGCAGCCAAGAGAGGTCAGGGGTCGGGAACTACAATGAGCAGTTCTTC.

This clonotype has ten or more counts. This chain uses TRBV5-1 with TRBJ1-2, with D unresolved. Germline V CDR1 and CDR2: SGHRS, YFSETQ. This CDR3 spans 15 amino acids. Trimming left V 0 bases short and J 4 bases short, with 13 bases between. This chain's CDR3 is CASSLDSGRTYGYTF. DNA of the CDR3: TGCGCCAGCAGCTTGGATTCGGGCAGAACCTATGGCTACACCTTC.

The rearrangement uses TRBV24-1 and TRBJ2-5; the match to TRBD2 covers 8 bases. V trimming: 9 bases; J trimming: 2 bases; junction bases outside the gene matches: 13. Germline V lookup: CDR1 KGHDR, CDR2 SFDVKD. The CDR3 loop spans 16 amino acids. The CDR3 region is CATSPGQRERQETQYF. The CDR3 DNA sequence: TGTGCCACCTCCCCGGGGCAGCGGGAGAGACAAGAGACCCAGTACTTC.

This clonotype has a handful of counts. The V and J genes are TRBV24-1 and TRBJ2-2, with D tentatively TRBD2 (6 bases). This CDR3 is 13 amino acids long. The ends were cut back, 5 bases at V and 5 bases at J, with 8 bases in the middle. Germline CDR1 is KGHDR and CDR2 is SFDVKD. CDR3 amino acids: CATSVRETGELFF. The DNA for the CDR3 is TGTGCCACCAGTGTCCGGGAGACCGGGGAGCTGTTTTTT.

The V gene is TRBV7-6, the J gene TRBJ2-1; D gene ambiguous. Trimming removed 3 bases from V and 5 bases from J, with 11 bases in between. The CDR3 sequence is 14 residues long. Per the germline V gene, CDR1 is SGHVS and CDR2 is FNYEAQ. The CDR3 reads CASSFMGPHNEQFF. For the CDR3, the DNA is TGTGCCAGCAGCTTTATGGGTCCCCACAATGAGCAGTTCTTC.

V and J are TRBV12-3 or TRBV12-4 and TRBJ1-4; D unclear. The CDR3 runs to 16 residues. The V gene lost 8 bases and the J gene lost 4 bases, with 20 bases spanning the gap. CDR3 bases: TGTGCCAGCGGCCTGGGTGGATCTTGGAATAATGAAAAACTGTTTTTT. Translated: CASGLGGSWNNEKLFF.